A selection of T cell receptor beta chains follows, all from one sample in a study of vaccination and CD4 T cells after COVID-19. These receptors have no identified antigens. TCRdb re-analysed the PCR reads in MiXCR, keeping a single row per CDR3 protein. The table lists 6,000 to 7,500 distinct CDR3 sequences, 30% to 45% of them singletons. The sample comprised CD4+ T cells from blood, cultured in vitro. Receptors originate from a human donor in good health. Both conserved end residues are part of each CDR3. Fields, in order: V gene, D gene, J gene, clone size, CDR3 DNA, CDR3 protein. D genes are given only for firm matches. Some rows have no size entry. The others give once, few or many, or a class for an expanded clone.

>TRBV28|TRBD1|TRBJ2-7|.
TGTGCCAGCAGGACCCGGGACAGGGGCTCCTACGAGCAGTACTTC
CASRTRDRGSYEQYF
>TRBV6-5|TRBD2|TRBJ2-1|once
TGTGCCAGCAGTTACCCGGGAGGGGGCTACAATGAGCAGTTCTTC
CASSYPGGGYNEQFF
>TRBV7-2|.|TRBJ2-2|.
TGTGCCAGCAGCCCCTCGGTAAGGAACACCGGGGAGCTGTTTTTT
CASSPSVRNTGELFF
>TRBV7-2|.|TRBJ1-1|once
TGTGCCAGCAGCGGAGTAGGGGGGCTTCAGAACACTGAAGCTTTCTTT
CASSGVGGLQNTEAFF
>TRBV6-2/TRBV6-3|TRBD2|TRBJ2-1|medium-sized
TGTGCCAGTGGATTGACTAGCGGGGGTTCCTACAATGAGCAGTTCTTC
CASGLTSGGSYNEQFF
>TRBV19|TRBD1|TRBJ1-1|.
TGTGCCAGTAGTATAAGGGGGCTAGGAAACACTGAAGCTTTCTTT
CASSIRGLGNTEAFF
>TRBV30|TRBD2|TRBJ2-7|few
TGTGCCTGGAGTGCACCACCCCGACTAGCGGTAACCTACGAGCAGTACTTC
CAWSAPPRLAVTYEQYF
>TRBV10-3|TRBD1|TRBJ2-2|.
TGTGCCATCAGTTTCTGGGGGCAGGGGGCCAGAAAGCTGTTTTTT
CAISFWGQGARKLFF
>TRBV19|TRBD2|TRBJ2-1|.
TGTGCCAGTAAGAGTCGGGAGGGCCCCAATGAGCAGTTCTTC
CASKSREGPNEQFF
>TRBV4-1|.|TRBJ2-2|.
TGCGCCAGCAGCCAATACGACCTTCGGGCCCGGGCCGGGGAGCTGTTTTTT
CASSQYDLRARAGELFF
>TRBV12-3/TRBV12-4|TRBD1|TRBJ2-7|.
TGTGCCTCCCGTCGGGACAGGGGTCGGCGCGAGCAGTACTTC
CASRRDRGRREQYF
>TRBV5-4|TRBD1|TRBJ1-2|.
TGTGCCAGCAGCTTGGCCCAGGGACAGGGGAGAAAGGGCTACACCTTC
CASSLAQGQGRKGYTF
>TRBV6-1|TRBD1|TRBJ1-2|few
TGTGCCAGCAGACCCCAACAGGGGGCCGGGGGCTACACCTTC
CASRPQQGAGGYTF
>TRBV4-1|.|TRBJ2-3|.
TGCGCCAGCAGCCAAGCAGGGCCGGTATCAGATACGCAGTATTTT
CASSQAGPVSDTQYF
>TRBV5-6|TRBD1|TRBJ1-2|.
TGTGCCAGCAGTTCGTATAACAGGGGGCAAAACTCTGGCTACACCTTC
CASSSYNRGQNSGYTF
>TRBV11-2|TRBD2|TRBJ2-3|.
TGTGCCAGCAGCTTAAGGCGCAGACTAGCGGGAGAGGCAGATACGCAGTATTTT
CASSLRRRLAGEADTQYF
>TRBV6-5|.|TRBJ2-3|few
TGTGCCAGCAGTTTCGAGGGCCCAGATACGCAGTATTTT
CASSFEGPDTQYF
>TRBV28|.|TRBJ1-1|.
TGTGCCAGCAGTTTACCGATACCAAACACTGAAGCTTTCTTT
CASSLPIPNTEAFF
>TRBV28|TRBD2|TRBJ2-1|.
TGTGCCAGCAGGCCTGGCGGGGGTTCACAGGAGCAGTTCTTC
CASRPGGGSQEQFF
>TRBV2|TRBD2|TRBJ2-2|.
TGTGCCAGCAGTGAAACTAGCGCTAACACCGGGGAGCTGTTTTTT
CASSETSANTGELFF
>TRBV29-1|.|TRBJ2-1|.
TGCAGCGCCTATGAACTAGTCTCCAATGAGCAGTTCTTC
CSAYELVSNEQFF
>TRBV7-8|.|TRBJ1-5|.
TGTGCCAGCAGCTTAGGGGGGCTGGAGGCACGGCGTCAGCCCCAGCATTTT
CASSLGGLEARRQPQHF
>TRBV20-1|.|TRBJ2-1|.
TGCAGTGCCGAGAGAGGTTATCACTCCTACAATGAGCAGTTCTTC
CSAERGYHSYNEQFF
>TRBV25-1|.|TRBJ1-1|.
TGTGCCAGCAGTCACAGGGACACTGAAGCTTTCTTT
CASSHRDTEAFF
>TRBV28|.|TRBJ1-2|few
TGTGCCAGCAGCCCACCCCGGACACCACAAAACTATGGCTACACCTTC
CASSPPRTPQNYGYTF
>TRBV30|.|TRBJ1-2|.
TGTGCCTGGAGTCTTGAATATGGCTACACCTTC
CAWSLEYGYTF
>TRBV28|TRBD2|TRBJ2-5|.
TGTGCCAGCAGTTTTCCGGGAGGGCTGGAGACCCAGTACTTC
CASSFPGGLETQYF
>TRBV2|TRBD1|TRBJ1-1|.
TGTGCCAGCGGTTGGGACAGGGGGAACACTGAAGCTTTCTTT
CASGWDRGNTEAFF
>TRBV10-1|.|TRBJ1-5|.
TGCGCCAGCAGTACAACAGGTCGCGATAGCAATCAGCCCCAGCATTTT
CASSTTGRDSNQPQHF
>TRBV2|.|TRBJ1-1|few
TGTGCCAGCAGTGAGGACAGTCATGGATTGGATGAAGCTTTCTTT
CASSEDSHGLDEAFF
>TRBV6-4|.|TRBJ2-2|.
TGTGCCAGCAGTGATATTAGCGGGAACACCGGGGAGCTGTTTTTT
CASSDISGNTGELFF
>TRBV11-2|.|TRBJ2-7|few
TGTGCCAGCAGCTTAGCGGCGGGCTACGAGCAGTACTTC
CASSLAAGYEQYF
>TRBV2|.|TRBJ2-5|.
TGTGCCAGCAGTGTAACGGGGCAAGAGACCCAGTACTTC
CASSVTGQETQYF
>TRBV5-1|.|TRBJ1-1|.
TGCGCCAGCAGCTTGGACGCGGGGGGCACTGAAGCTTTCTTT
CASSLDAGGTEAFF
>TRBV19|.|TRBJ1-6|.
TGTGCCAGTAGTATCACCGCAGTCGTTAAGGATTCACCCCTCCACTTT
CASSITAVVKDSPLHF
>TRBV7-2|.|TRBJ1-5|.
TGTGCCAGCAGCCTACGGACGGAGCTCTACAGCAATCAGCCCCAGCATTTT
CASSLRTELYSNQPQHF
>TRBV19|.|TRBJ2-2|few
TGTGCCAGTAGTATCGAGGTGGCGAACACCGGGGAGCTGTTTTTT
CASSIEVANTGELFF
>TRBV6-4|.|TRBJ2-2|.
TGTGCCACCCCCAGGGATCAGCTCGGGAGCCCCGGGGAGCTGTTTTTT
CATPRDQLGSPGELFF
>TRBV7-2|.|TRBJ2-7|few
TGTGCCAGCAGCTTAGGGTGGGGGGTTTACGAGCAGTACTTC
CASSLGWGVYEQYF
>TRBV7-2|.|TRBJ1-3|.
TGTGCCAGCAGCTTAGACCACGGGGGCACCATATATTTT
CASSLDHGGTIYF
>TRBV6-5|TRBD2|TRBJ2-5|few
TGTGCCAGCAGTTATGGGGGGGGAGAGACCCAGTACTTC
CASSYGGGETQYF
>TRBV5-1|.|TRBJ2-5|.
TGCGCCAGCAGCTTGGAGGGACAAGAGACCCAGTACTTC
CASSLEGQETQYF
>TRBV29-1|.|TRBJ1-1|.
TGCAGCGTTGGTCAGGGATTGAACACTGAAGCTTTCTTT
CSVGQGLNTEAFF
>TRBV7-9|.|TRBJ2-7|.
TGTGCCAGCAGCTTAAGTGGGATATACGAGCAGTACTTC
CASSLSGIYEQYF
>TRBV19|TRBD1|TRBJ1-5|.
TGTGCCAGTCGAGGGACAGGGGATTATAGCAATCAGCCCCAGCATTTT
CASRGTGDYSNQPQHF
>TRBV7-6|.|TRBJ2-3|.
TGTGCCAGCAGCGAGGGGGGGGTTGCAGATACGCAGTATTTT
CASSEGGVADTQYF
>TRBV7-2|.|TRBJ2-7|.
TGTGCCAGCAGCAGTCGGATACAGGGTGTCGAGCAGTACTTC
CASSSRIQGVEQYF
>TRBV7-2|.|TRBJ2-5|few
TGTGCCAGCAGCTTGGGGGGCGCAAACCAAGAGACCCAGTACTTC
CASSLGGANQETQYF
>TRBV15|.|TRBJ1-1|few
TGTGCCACCAGCTACGGGGGCACTGAAGCTTTCTTT
CATSYGGTEAFF
>TRBV10-2|.|TRBJ1-1|few
TGCGCCAGCAGTGGGGGGTCCGGGAACACTGAAGCTTTCTTT
CASSGGSGNTEAFF
>TRBV7-2|TRBD1|TRBJ1-2|.
TGTGCCAGCAAAAATCAACCGACAGGGGGCTTGGGTGGCTACACCTTC
CASKNQPTGGLGGYTF
>TRBV11-3|.|TRBJ2-2|.
TGTGCCAGCAGCGTTTCGGCCGGCGGGGAGCTGTTTTTT
CASSVSAGGELFF
>TRBV12-3/TRBV12-4|.|TRBJ2-5|.
TGTGCCAGCAGTCCACTAGAGGGGGAGACCCAGTACTTC
CASSPLEGETQYF
>TRBV19|TRBD1|TRBJ2-7|few
TGTGCCAGTAGTATTGGGGCAGGGGGATGGTCCTACGAGCAGTACTTC
CASSIGAGGWSYEQYF
>TRBV6-1|.|TRBJ2-7|.
TGTGCCAGCAGGCGGACAACGGCCCGGGAGCAGTACTTC
CASRRTTAREQYF
>TRBV5-1|.|TRBJ1-1|.
TGCGCCAGCACTATCGACACTCTGAACACTGAAGCTTTCTTT
CASTIDTLNTEAFF
>TRBV3-1|TRBD2|TRBJ2-3|.
TGTGCCAGCAGCCAAAGCGGGGGGCTCACAGATACGCAGTATTTT
CASSQSGGLTDTQYF
>TRBV2|.|TRBJ2-1|.
TGTGCCAGCAGTGAAGCCCCCCCAGCGGGTGCCTACAATGAGCAGTTCTTC
CASSEAPPAGAYNEQFF
>TRBV29-1|TRBD1|TRBJ1-6|.
TGCAGCGCTCGGACAGGGTCTAATTCACCCCTCCACTTT
CSARTGSNSPLHF
>TRBV19|.|TRBJ1-1|few
TGTGCCAGTAGTATAGATCGAGGGACTGAAGCTTTCTTT
CASSIDRGTEAFF